These 15 T cell receptor beta chains came from one sample sequenced in a study of HIV-infected patients and healthy controls (TCRdb year 2014). Since whole blood was used without any cell fractionation, the repertoire reflected all peripheral T cells in unsorted form. Library generation was performed with 5' RACE. The sample was run on an Illumina MiSeq. Reverse transcription of about 510 ng RNA was performed with SuperScript III using primers directed against the alpha and beta constant regions. Separate libraries for the alpha and beta chains were generated through chain-specific third strand synthesis that incorporated multiplexing indices. TCRdb passed the public sequencing reads through fastp at Q25 and MiXCR, retaining productive beta sequences. Rows are unified per CDR3 protein, each entry keeping the most common DNA and genes. Present in this sample are roughly 7,300 distinct CDR3 sequences, almost 8% of which were seen just once. The top ten hold more than 9% of the sample.

This specimen consisted of blood, obtained before antiretroviral therapy. The receptors were sampled from an adult with HIV infection.

In this sample, this clonotype turned up a few times. This rearrangement joins TRBV28 to TRBJ2-1, with 9 bases that match TRBD2. With V trimmed by 1 base and J by 4 bases, 11 bases remained unmatched. This CDR3 has 18 amino acids. Germline assignment: CDR1 MDHEN and CDR2 SYDVKM. Here the CDR3 DNA reads TGTGCCAGCAGTTTATCCTCTAGCGGGGTTCTTATATACAATGAGCAGTTCTTC. Its protein is CASSLSSSGVLIYNEQFF.

This clonotype was detected ten times or more. The J gene is TRBJ1-2, the V gene TRBV5-1; TRBD1 might be the D (6 bases). The CDR3 contains 15 residues. V was cut by 0 bases and J by 8 bases, with 17 bases left in between. Germline-derived CDR1 and CDR2 are SGHRS and YFSETQ. This CDR3 reads CASSLVVGQQSGYTF. The CDR3 nucleotides are TGCGCCAGCAGCTTGGTCGTAGGACAGCAAAGCGGCTACACCTTC. Filled out from reference TRBV5-1 and TRBJ1-2, the complete variable domain reads KAGVTQTPRYLIKTRGQQVTLSCSPISGHRSVSWYQQTPGQGLQFLFEYFSETQRNKGNFPGRFSGRQFSNSRSEMNVSTLELGDSALYLCASSLVVGQQSGYTFGSGTRLTVV.

This clonotype is labeled medium-sized (0.01 to 0.1%). This chain connects TRBV29-1 to TRBJ2-1; tentative D call: TRBD2 (5 bases). The CDR3 extends over 16 amino acids. CDR1 is SQVTM and CDR2 is ANQGSEA in the germline V gene. V was trimmed by 3 bases and J by 4 bases, leaving 19 bases between them. The CDR3 loop is CSVDGSAGGPYNEQFF. In nucleotides, the CDR3 is TGCAGCGTTGATGGGAGCGCAGGCGGTCCATACAATGAGCAGTTCTTC.

By share, this clonotype ranks as medium-sized (0.01 to 0.1%). The V call is TRBV29-1, the J call TRBJ1-5, with D possibly being TRBD1 (5 bases). The CDR3 is made up of 12 amino acids. Germline V gene data show CDR1 as SQVTM and CDR2 as ANQGSEA. V was pared by 3 bases and J by 6 bases, with 9 bases between. The CDR3 bases are TGCAGCGTTGAGGGGCCAGGTCAGCCCCAGCATTTT. Translating it yields CSVEGPGQPQHF.

There are many counts of this clonotype. The chain recombines TRBV5-8 with TRBJ2-2; 9 positions agree with TRBD2. CDR1 is SGHTS, CDR2 YDEGEE, per germline. Trimming took 3 bases from V and 3 from J; bases not matched to a gene: 3. This CDR3 is 15 amino acids long. The CDR3 bases are TGTGCCAGCAGCTGGGGACTAGCCCACACCGGGGAGCTGTTTTTT. Translation gives CASSWGLAHTGELFF.

The table lists this clonotype with many counts. The chain carries TRBV5-6 and TRBJ1-1, with D tentatively TRBD1 (6 bases). The V and J ends lost 1 base and 4 bases respectively, with 11 bases between them. The CDR3 runs to 14 residues. Looked up from germline, CDR1 is SGHDT and CDR2 is YYEEEE. CDR3: CASSLWGLGTEAFF. Written as DNA, the CDR3 is TGTGCCAGCAGCTTGTGGGGGCTGGGCACTGAAGCTTTCTTT.

V usage is TRBV6-5 and J usage is TRBJ1-2; D gene uncertain. The CDR3 loop spans 11 amino acids. Germline CDR1 MNHEY, CDR2 SVGAGI. V dropped 10 bases and J dropped 4 bases, with 10 bases sitting between them. Here the CDR3 DNA reads TGTGCCACCTCAGGCGTCTATGGCTACACCTTC. Translation gives CATSGVYGYTF.

This clonotype was seen only a few times. The gene calls are TRBV28 and TRBJ2-7; maybe TRBD2 (5 bases). The CDR3 totals 14 residues. V gave up 7 bases and J gave up 3 bases, with 16 bases separating them. Germline CDR1 is MDHEN and CDR2 is SYDVKM. CDR3 protein: CASTSPGSHYEQYF. The DNA for the CDR3 is TGTGCCAGCACATCACCGGGATCACACTACGAGCAGTACTTC.

This clonotype showed up many times. This chain connects TRBV28 to TRBJ2-7; D might be TRBD2 (5 bases). Germline assignment: CDR1 MDHEN and CDR2 SYDVKM. Trimming stripped 6 bases from V and 3 bases from J, with 21 bases between. The CDR3 contains 16 residues. The CDR3: CASRTLWKTNYYEQYF. Written as DNA, the CDR3 is TGTGCCAGCAGGACTCTATGGAAGACTAATTACTACGAGCAGTACTTC.

This clonotype counts as medium-sized (0.01 to 0.1%). V and J are TRBV5-8 and TRBJ1-1; 8 nucleotides line up with TRBD1. The length of the CDR3 is 15 residues. Looked up from germline, CDR1 is SGHTS and CDR2 is YDEGEE. With 0 bases clipped from V and 5 bases from J, the junction kept 6 bases outside the gene matches. DNA for the CDR3: TGTGCCAGCAGCTTGGGTACAGGGGGAGGAACTGAAGCTTTCTTT. Protein product: CASSLGTGGGTEAFF.

The table lists this clonotype with a few counts. The DNA of the CDR3 is TGTGCCAGCGGGGAGTCCTCTGGGGCCAACGTCCTGACTTTC. Translated: CASGESSGANVLTF. V gene TRBV25-1 combines with J gene TRBJ2-6, with D maybe TRBD2 (5 bases). Deletions cut 8 bases from V and 0 bases from J, with 8 bases between. The CDR3 consists of 14 residues. Germline CDR1 is MGHDK and CDR2 is SYGVNS. The whole variable domain, filled in from reference TRBV25-1 and TRBJ2-6, reads EADIYQTPRYLVIGTGKKITLECSQTMGHDKMYWYQQDPGMELHLIHYSYGVNSTEKGDLSSESTVSRIRTEHFPLTLESARPSHTSQYLCASGESSGANVLTFGAGSRLTVL.

Ten or more counts support this clonotype. This rearrangement joins TRBV18 to TRBJ1-6; unclear D gene. Germline-derived CDR1 and CDR2 are KGHSH and LQKENI. V shed 3 bases and J shed 5 bases, with 5 bases lying between them. The CDR3 loop spans 13 amino acids. DNA of the CDR3: TGTGCCAGCTCACCCCTCCATAATTCACCCCTCCACTTT. Translation gives CASSPLHNSPLHF.

Judged by abundance, this clonotype is medium-sized. The chain has TRBV7-2 and TRBJ2-5; D remains unclear. This CDR3 has 12 amino acids. The germline CDR1 and CDR2 sequences are SGHTA and FQGNSA. Trimming left V 1 base short and J 2 bases short, with 2 bases between. The DNA for the CDR3 is TGTGCCAGCAGCTTAGTTCAAGAGACCCAGTACTTC. It codes for CASSLVQETQYF.

This clonotype is medium-sized (0.01 to 0.1%) by share. V and J are TRBV5-1 and TRBJ1-1; 11 nucleotides line up with TRBD1. J lost 0 bases, V lost 3 bases, and 4 bases had no gene match. Germline-derived CDR1 and CDR2 are SGHRS and YFSETQ. This CDR3 is built from 16 residues. DNA for the CDR3: TGCGCCAGCAGCTACGGACAGGGGGCGTTGAACACTGAAGCTTTCTTT. It codes for CASSYGQGALNTEAFF.

CDR3 sequence (DNA): TGCAGCGTTAAGAAGGAGTACACTGAAGCTTTCTTT. Amino acid sequence: CSVKKEYTEAFF. V usage is TRBV29-1 and J usage is TRBJ1-1; the D is unclear. Between the trimmed V and J ends, which lost 5 bases and 3 bases, there was a span of 10 bases. The CDR3 sequence is 12 residues long. Per the germline V gene, CDR1 is SQVTM and CDR2 is ANQGSEA. The variable domain in full, completed from reference TRBV29-1 and TRBJ1-1, reads SAVISQKPSRDICQRGTSLTIQCQVDSQVTMMFWYRQQPGQSLTLIATANQGSEATYESGFVIDKFPISRPNLTFSTLTVSNMSPEDSSIYLCSVKKEYTEAFFGQGTRLTVV.